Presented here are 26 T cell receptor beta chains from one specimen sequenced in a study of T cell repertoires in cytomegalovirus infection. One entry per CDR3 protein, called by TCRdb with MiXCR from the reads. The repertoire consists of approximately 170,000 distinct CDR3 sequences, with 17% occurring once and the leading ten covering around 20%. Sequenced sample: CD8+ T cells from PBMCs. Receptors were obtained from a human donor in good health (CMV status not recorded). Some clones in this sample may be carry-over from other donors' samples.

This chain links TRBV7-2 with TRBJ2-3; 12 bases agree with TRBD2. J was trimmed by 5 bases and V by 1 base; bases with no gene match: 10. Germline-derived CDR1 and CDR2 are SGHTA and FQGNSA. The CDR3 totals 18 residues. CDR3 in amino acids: CASSLGLAGGDRRDTQYF. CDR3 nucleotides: TGTGCCAGCAGCTTAGGGCTAGCGGGAGGGGACCGGAGAGATACGCAGTATTTT. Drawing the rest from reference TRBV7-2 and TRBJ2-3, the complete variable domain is GAGVSQSPSNKVTEKGKDVELRCDPISGHTALYWYRQSLGQGLEFLIYFQGNSAPDKSGLPSDRFSAERTGGSVSTLTIQRTQQEDSAVYLCASSLGLAGGDRRDTQYFGPGTRLTVL.

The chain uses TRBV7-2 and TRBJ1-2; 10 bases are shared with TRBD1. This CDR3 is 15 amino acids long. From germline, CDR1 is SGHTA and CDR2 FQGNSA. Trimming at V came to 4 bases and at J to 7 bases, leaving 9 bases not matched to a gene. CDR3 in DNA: TGTGCCAGCAGCTCCCCGGGACAGGGGATCATTGGCTACACCTTC. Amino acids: CASSSPGQGIIGYTF.

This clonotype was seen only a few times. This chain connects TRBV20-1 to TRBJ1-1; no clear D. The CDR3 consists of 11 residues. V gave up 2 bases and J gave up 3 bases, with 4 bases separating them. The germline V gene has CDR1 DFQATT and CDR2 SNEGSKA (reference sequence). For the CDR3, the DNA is TGCAGTGCTAGACACGACACTGAAGCTTTCTTT. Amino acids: CSARHDTEAFF.

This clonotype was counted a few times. The CDR3 region has the DNA TGTGCCAGCACCGACCGGCATACCGGACAGGGGGGCATGGCTGAAGCTTTCTTT. Amino acid sequence: CASTDRHTGQGGMAEAFF. The genes are TRBV6-1 and TRBJ1-1; 10 nucleotides agree with TRBD1. The CDR3 extends over 18 amino acids. V lost 7 bases, J lost 6 bases, and 20 bases stayed unmatched. Germline-derived CDR1 and CDR2 are MNHNS and SASEGT.

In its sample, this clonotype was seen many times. The CDR3 bases are TGTGCCAGCAGTTCCCGGACAGGGGGTAACGAGCAGTACTTC. Amino acid sequence: CASSSRTGGNEQYF. This chain links TRBV28 with TRBJ2-7; 10 bases are a match to TRBD1. J gave up 5 bases and V 4 bases, and 5 bases lay outside the gene matches. CDR1 and CDR2 (germline): MDHEN, SYDVKM. The CDR3 spans 14 residues.

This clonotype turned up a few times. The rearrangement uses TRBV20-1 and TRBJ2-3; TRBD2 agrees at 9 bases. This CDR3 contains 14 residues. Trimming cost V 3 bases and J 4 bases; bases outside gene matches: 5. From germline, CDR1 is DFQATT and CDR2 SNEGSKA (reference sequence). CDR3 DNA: TGCAGTGCTAGGCCTAGCGGGGAGGCAGATACGCAGTATTTT. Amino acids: CSARPSGEADTQYF.

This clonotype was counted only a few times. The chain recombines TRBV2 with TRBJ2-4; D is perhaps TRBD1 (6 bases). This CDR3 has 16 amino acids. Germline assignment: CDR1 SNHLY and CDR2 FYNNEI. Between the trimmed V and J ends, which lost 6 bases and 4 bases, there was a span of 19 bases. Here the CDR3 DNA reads TGTGCCAGCAGGCCCCAACAGGGCGCGCGGAAAAACATTCAGTACTTC. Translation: CASRPQQGARKNIQYF.

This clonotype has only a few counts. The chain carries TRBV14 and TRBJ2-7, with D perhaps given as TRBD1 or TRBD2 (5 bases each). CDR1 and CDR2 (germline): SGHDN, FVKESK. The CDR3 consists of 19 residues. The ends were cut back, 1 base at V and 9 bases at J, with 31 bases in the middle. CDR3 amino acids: CASSQGGFMSRFDGDAQYF. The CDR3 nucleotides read TGTGCCAGCAGCCAAGGGGGTTTCATGAGTCGCTTTGATGGGGACGCGCAGTACTTC.

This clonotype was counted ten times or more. CDR3 nucleotide sequence: TGTGCCAGCAGCCCAAGGGAGGGAGCCTACTACGAGCAGTACTTC. Translation gives CASSPREGAYYEQYF. The chain joins TRBV7-8 to TRBJ2-7; 7 nucleotides agree with TRBD2. After removal of 5 bases from V and 3 bases from J, the junction contained 10 bases not matched to a gene. The CDR3 has 15 amino acids. Germline V gives CDR1 SGHVS, CDR2 FQNEAQ.

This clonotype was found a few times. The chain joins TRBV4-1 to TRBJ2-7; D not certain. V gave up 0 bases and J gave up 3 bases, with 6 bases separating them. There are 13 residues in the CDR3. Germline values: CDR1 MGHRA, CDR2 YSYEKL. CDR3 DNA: TGCGCCAGCAGCCAAGATCCAGACTACGAGCAGTACTTC. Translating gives CASSQDPDYEQYF.

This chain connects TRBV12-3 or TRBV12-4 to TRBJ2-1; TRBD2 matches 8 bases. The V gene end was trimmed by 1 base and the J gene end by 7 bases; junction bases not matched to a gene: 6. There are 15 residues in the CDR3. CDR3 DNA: TGTGCCAGCAGTTTAGGGCTAGCGGGCCCTAATGAGCAGTTCTTC. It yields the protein CASSLGLAGPNEQFF.

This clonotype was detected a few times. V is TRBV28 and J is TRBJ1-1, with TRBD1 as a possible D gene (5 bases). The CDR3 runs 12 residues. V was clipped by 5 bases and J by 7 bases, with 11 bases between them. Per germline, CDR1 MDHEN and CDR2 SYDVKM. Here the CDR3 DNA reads TGTGCCAGCAGTCATCCTACAGGTGAAGCTTTCTTT. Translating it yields CASSHPTGEAFF. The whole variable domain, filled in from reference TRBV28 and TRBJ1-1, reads DVKVTQSSRYLVKRTGEKVFLECVQDMDHENMFWYRQDPGLGLRLIYFSYDVKMKEKGDIPEGYSVSREKKERFSLILESASTNQTSMYLCASSHPTGEAFFGQGTRLTVV.

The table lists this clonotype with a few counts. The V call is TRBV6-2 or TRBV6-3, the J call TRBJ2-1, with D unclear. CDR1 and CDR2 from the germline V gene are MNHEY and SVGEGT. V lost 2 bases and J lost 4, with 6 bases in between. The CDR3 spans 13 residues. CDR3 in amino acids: CASSYDHYNEQFF. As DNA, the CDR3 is TGTGCCAGCAGTTACGACCATTACAATGAGCAGTTCTTC.

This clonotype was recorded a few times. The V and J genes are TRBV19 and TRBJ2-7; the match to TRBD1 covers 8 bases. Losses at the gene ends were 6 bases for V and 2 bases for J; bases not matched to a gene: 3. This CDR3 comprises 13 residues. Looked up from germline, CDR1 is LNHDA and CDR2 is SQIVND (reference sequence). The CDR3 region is CASSPRGPYEQYF. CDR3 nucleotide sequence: TGTGCCAGTAGCCCCAGGGGGCCCTACGAGCAGTACTTC.

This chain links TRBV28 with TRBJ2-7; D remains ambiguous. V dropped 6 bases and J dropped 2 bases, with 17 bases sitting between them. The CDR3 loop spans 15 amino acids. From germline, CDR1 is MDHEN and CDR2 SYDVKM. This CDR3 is CASSLERPPTYEQYF. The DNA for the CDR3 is TGTGCCAGCAGCCTGGAAAGGCCCCCCACCTACGAGCAGTACTTC.

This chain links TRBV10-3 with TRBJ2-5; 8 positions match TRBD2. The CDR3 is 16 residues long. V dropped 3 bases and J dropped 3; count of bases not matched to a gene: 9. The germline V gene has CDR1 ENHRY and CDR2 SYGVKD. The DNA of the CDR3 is TGTGCCATCAGTGAAGCAAGGCGGGAGGCTGAAGAGACCCAGTACTTC. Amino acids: CAISEARREAEETQYF.

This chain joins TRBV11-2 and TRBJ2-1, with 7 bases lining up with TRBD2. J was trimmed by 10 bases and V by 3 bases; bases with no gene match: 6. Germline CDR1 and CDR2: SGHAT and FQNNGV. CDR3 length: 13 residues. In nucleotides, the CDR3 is TGTGCCAGCAGCTTCAGTACTAGCGACGAGCAGTTCTTC. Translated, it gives CASSFSTSDEQFF.

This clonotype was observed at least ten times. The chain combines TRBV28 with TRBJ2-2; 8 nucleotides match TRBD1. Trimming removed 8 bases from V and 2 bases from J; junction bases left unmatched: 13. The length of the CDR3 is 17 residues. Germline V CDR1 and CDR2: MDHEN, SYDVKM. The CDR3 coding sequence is TGTGCCAGCCCAGGGGGCCGGGTACGCGTTAACACCGGGGAGCTGTTTTTT. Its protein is CASPGGRVRVNTGELFF.

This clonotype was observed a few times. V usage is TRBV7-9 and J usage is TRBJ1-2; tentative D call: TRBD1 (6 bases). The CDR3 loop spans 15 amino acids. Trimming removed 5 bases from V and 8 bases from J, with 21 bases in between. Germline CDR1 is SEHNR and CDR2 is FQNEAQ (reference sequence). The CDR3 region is CASSPIVDRESGYTF. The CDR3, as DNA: TGTGCCAGCAGCCCCATAGTGGACAGAGAGAGCGGCTACACCTTC.

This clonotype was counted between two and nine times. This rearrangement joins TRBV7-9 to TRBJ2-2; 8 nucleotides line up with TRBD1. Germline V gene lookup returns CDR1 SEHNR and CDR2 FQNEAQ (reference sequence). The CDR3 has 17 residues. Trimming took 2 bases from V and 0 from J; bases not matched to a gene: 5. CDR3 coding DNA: TGTGCCAGCAGCTTACACTGGACAGGGTCGAACACCGGGGAGCTGTTTTTT. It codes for CASSLHWTGSNTGELFF.

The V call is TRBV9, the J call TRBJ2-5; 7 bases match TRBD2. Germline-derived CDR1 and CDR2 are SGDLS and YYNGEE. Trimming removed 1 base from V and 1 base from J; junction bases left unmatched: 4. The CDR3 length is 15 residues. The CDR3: CASSVSGTSQETQYF. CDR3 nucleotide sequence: TGTGCCAGCAGCGTAAGCGGGACCAGCCAAGAGACCCAGTACTTC.

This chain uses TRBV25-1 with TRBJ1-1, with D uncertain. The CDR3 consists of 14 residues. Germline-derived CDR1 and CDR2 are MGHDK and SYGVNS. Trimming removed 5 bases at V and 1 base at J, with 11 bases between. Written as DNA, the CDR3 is TGTGCCAGCAGTCCTCATGGACGGAACACTGAAGCTTTCTTT. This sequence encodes CASSPHGRNTEAFF.

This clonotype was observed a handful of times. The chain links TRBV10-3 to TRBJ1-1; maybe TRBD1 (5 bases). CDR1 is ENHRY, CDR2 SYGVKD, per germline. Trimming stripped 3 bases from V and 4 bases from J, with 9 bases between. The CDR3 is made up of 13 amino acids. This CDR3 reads CAISDGDGTEAFF. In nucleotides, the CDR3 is TGTGCCATCAGTGACGGGGACGGCACTGAAGCTTTCTTT.

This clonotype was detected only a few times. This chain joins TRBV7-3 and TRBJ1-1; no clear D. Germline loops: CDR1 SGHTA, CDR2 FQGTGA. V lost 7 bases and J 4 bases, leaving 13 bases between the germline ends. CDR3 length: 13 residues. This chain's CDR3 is CASKTIPSTEAFF. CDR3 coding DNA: TGTGCCAGCAAGACAATACCTTCCACTGAAGCTTTCTTT.

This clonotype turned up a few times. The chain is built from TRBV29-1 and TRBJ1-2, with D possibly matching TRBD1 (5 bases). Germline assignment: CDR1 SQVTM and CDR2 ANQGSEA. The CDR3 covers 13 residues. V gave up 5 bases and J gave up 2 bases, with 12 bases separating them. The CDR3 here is CSVTGGGNYGYTF. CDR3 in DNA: TGCAGCGTTACGGGGGGAGGAAACTATGGCTACACCTTC.

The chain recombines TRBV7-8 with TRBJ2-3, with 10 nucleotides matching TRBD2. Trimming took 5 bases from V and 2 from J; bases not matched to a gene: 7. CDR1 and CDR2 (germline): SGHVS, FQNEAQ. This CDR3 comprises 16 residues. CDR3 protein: CASSPLAGGVTDTQYF. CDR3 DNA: TGTGCCAGCAGCCCCTTAGCGGGAGGTGTCACAGATACGCAGTATTTT.